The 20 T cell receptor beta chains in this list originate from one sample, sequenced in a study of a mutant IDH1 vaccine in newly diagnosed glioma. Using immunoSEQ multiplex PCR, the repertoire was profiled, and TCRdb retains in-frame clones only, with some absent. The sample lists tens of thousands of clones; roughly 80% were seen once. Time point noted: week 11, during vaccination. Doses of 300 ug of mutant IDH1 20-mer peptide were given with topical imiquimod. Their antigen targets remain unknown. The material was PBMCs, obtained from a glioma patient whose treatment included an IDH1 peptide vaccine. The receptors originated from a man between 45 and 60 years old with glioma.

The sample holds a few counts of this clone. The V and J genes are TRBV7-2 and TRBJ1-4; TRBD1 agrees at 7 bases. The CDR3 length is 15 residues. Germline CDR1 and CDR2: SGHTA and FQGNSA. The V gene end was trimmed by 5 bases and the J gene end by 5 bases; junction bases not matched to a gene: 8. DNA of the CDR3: TGTGCCAGCAGCCCTTCGACAGGGCTAAATGAAAAACTGTTTTTT. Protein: CASSPSTGLNEKLFF. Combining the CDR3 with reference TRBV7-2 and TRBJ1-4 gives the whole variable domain GAGVSQSPSNKVTEKGKDVELRCDPISGHTALYWYRQSLGQGLEFLIYFQGNSAPDKSGLPSDRFSAERTGGSVSTLTIQRTQQEDSAVYLCASSPSTGLNEKLFFGSGTQLSVL.

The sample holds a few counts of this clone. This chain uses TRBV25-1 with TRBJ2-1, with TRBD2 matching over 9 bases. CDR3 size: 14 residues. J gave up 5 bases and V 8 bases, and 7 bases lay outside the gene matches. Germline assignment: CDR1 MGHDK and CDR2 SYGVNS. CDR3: CASGGGLADNEQFF. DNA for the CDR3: TGTGCCAGCGGGGGGGGACTAGCAGACAATGAGCAGTTCTTC.

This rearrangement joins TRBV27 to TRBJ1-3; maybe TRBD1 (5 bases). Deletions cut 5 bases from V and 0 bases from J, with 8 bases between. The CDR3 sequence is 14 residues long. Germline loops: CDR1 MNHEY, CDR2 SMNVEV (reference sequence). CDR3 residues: CASSTTGSGNTIYF. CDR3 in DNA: TGTGCCAGCAGTACAACAGGCTCTGGAAACACCATATATTTT.

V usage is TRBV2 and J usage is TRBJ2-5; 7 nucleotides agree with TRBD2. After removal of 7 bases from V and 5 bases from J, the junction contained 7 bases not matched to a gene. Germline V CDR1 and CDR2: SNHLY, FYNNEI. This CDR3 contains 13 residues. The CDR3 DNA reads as TGTGCCAGCATGGCTAGCGGAAGGGAGACCCAGTACTTC. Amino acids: CASMASGRETQYF. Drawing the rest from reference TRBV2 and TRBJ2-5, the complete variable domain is EPEVTQTPSHQVTQMGQEVILRCVPISNHLYFYWYRQILGQKVEFLVSFYNNEISEKSEIFDDQFSVERPDGSNFTLKIRSTKLEDSAMYFCASMASGRETQYFGPGTRLLVL.

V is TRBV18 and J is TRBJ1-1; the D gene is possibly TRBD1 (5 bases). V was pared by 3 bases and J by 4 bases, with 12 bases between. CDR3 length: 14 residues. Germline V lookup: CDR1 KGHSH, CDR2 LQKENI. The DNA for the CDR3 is TGTGCCAGCTCACCCCGTGGGGGGAGCACTGAAGCTTTCTTT. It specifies CASSPRGGSTEAFF.

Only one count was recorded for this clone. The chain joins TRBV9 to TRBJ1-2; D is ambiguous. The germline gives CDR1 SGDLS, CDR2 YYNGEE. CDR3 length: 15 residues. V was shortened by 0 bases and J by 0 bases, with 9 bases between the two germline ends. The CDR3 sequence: CASSVELGPNYGYTF. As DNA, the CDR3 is TGTGCCAGCAGCGTAGAGCTGGGCCCTAACTATGGCTACACCTTC.

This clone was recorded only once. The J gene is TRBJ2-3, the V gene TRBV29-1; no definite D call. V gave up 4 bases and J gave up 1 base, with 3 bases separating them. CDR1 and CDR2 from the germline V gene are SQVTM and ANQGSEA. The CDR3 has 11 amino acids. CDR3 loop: CSVVGTDTQYF. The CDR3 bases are TGCAGCGTTGTGGGCACAGATACGCAGTATTTT.

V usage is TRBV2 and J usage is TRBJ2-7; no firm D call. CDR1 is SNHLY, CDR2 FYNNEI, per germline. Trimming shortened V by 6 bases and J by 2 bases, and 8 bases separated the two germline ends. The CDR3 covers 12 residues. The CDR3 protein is CASRGQPYEQYF. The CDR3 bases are TGTGCCAGCAGAGGCCAACCCTACGAGCAGTACTTC.

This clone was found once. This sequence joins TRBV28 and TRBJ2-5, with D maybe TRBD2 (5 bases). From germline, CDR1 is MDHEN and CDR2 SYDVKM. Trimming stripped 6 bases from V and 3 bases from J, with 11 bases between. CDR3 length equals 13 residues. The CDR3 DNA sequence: TGTGCCAGCAGCTTTACTAGGGAAGAGACCCAGTACTTC. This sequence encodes CASSFTREETQYF.

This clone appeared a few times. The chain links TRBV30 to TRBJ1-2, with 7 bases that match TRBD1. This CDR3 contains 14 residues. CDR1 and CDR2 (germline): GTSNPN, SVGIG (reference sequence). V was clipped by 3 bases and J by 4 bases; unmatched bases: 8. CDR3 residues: CAWRVGTDGYGYTF. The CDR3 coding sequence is TGTGCCTGGAGAGTGGGGACAGACGGCTATGGCTACACCTTC.

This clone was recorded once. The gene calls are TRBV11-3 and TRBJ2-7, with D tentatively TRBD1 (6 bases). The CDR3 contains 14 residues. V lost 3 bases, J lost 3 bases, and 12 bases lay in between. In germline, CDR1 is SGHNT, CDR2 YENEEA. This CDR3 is CASSFPGAIYEQYF. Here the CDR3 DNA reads TGTGCCAGCAGCTTTCCAGGGGCGATCTACGAGCAGTACTTC.

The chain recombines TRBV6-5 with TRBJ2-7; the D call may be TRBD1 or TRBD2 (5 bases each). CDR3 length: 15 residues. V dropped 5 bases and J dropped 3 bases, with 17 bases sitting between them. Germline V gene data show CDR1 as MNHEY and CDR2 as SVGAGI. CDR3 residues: CASSQPGLGVYEQYF. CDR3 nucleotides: TGTGCCAGCAGTCAACCGGGGCTGGGGGTCTACGAGCAGTACTTC.

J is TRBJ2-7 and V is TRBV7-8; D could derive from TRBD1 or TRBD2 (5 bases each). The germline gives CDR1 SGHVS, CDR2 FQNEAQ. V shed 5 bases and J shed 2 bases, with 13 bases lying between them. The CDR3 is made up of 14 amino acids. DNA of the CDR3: TGTGCCAGCAGCGCCCGGGACGACACCTACGAGCAGTACTTC. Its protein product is CASSARDDTYEQYF.

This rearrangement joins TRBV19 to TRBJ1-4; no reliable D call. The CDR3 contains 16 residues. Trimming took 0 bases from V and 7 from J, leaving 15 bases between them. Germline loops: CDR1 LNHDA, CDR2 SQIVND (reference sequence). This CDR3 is CASSIELPGAVEKLFF. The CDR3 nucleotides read TGTGCCAGTAGTATAGAACTACCCGGTGCAGTTGAAAAACTGTTTTTT.

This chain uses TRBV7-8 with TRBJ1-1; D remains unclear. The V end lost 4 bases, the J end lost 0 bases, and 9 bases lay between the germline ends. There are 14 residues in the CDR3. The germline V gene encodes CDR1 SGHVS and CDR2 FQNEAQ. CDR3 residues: CASSSSSLNTEAFF. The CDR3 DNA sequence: TGTGCCAGCAGCTCCAGTAGTCTGAACACTGAAGCTTTCTTT.

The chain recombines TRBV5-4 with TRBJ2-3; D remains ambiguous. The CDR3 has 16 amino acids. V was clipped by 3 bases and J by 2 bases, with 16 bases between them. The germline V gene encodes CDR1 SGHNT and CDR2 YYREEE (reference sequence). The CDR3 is CASSSGMGPFTDTQYF. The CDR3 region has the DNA TGTGCCAGCAGCTCTGGAATGGGCCCCTTCACAGATACGCAGTATTTT.

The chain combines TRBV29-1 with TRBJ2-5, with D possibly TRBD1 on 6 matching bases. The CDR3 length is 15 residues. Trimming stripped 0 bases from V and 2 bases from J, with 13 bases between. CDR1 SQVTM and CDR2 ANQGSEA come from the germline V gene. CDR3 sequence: CSVEDGTTRQETQYF. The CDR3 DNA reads TGCAGCGTTGAAGATGGGACAACAAGGCAAGAGACCCAGTACTTC.

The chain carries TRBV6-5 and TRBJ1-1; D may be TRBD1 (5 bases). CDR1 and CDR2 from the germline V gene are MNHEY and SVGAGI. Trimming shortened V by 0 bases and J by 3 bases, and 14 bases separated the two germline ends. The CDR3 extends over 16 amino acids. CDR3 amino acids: CASSYSIGALDTEAFF. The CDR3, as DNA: TGTGCCAGCAGTTACTCGATAGGGGCCCTCGACACTGAAGCTTTCTTT.

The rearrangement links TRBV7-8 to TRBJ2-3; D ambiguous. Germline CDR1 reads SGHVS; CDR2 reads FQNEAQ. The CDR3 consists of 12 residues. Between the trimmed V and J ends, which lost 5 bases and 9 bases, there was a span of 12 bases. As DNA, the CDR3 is TGTGCCAGCAGCCCCCGTGTAGGAACGCAGTATTTT. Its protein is CASSPRVGTQYF.

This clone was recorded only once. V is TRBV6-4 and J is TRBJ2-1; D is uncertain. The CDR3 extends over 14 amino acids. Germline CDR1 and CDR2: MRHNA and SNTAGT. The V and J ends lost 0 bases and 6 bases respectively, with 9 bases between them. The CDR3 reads CASSDSFRSNEQFF. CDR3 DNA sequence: TGTGCCAGCAGTGACTCGTTTAGATCCAATGAGCAGTTCTTC.